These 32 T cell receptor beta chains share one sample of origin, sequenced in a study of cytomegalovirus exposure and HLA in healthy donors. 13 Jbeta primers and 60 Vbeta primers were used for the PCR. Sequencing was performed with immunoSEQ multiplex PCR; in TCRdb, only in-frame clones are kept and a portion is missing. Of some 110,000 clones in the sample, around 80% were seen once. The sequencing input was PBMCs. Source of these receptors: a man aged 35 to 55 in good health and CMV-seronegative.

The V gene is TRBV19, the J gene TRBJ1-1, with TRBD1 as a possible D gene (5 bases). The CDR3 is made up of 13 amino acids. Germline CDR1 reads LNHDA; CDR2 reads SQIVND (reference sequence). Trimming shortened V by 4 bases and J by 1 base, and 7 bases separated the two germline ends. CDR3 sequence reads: CASSKTANTEAFF. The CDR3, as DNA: TGTGCCAGTAGTAAGACAGCGAACACTGAAGCTTTCTTT.

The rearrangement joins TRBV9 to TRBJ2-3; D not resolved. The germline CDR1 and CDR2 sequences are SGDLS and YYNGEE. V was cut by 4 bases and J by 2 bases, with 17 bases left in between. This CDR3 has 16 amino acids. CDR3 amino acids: CASSPRPTANTDTQYF. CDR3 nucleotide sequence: TGTGCCAGCAGCCCACGCCCCACAGCAAACACAGATACGCAGTATTTT.

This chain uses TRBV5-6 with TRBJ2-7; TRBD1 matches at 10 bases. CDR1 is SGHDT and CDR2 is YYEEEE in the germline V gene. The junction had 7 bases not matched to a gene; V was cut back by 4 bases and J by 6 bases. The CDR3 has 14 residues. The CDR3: CASSRGTGDPEQYF. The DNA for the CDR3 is TGTGCCAGCAGCCGGGGGACAGGGGATCCCGAGCAGTACTTC. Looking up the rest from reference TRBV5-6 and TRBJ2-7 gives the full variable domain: DAGVTQSPTHLIKTRGQQVTLRCSPKSGHDTVSWYQQALGQGPQFIFQYYEEEERQRGNFPDRFSGHQFPNYSSELNVNALLLGDSALYLCASSRGTGDPEQYFGPGTRLTVT.

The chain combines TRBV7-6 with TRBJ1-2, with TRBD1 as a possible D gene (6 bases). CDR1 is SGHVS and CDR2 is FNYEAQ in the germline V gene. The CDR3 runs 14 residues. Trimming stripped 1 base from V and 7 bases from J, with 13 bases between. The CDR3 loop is CASSLGTDGSGYTF. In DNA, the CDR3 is TGTGCCAGCAGCTTAGGGACAGACGGCTCTGGCTACACCTTC.

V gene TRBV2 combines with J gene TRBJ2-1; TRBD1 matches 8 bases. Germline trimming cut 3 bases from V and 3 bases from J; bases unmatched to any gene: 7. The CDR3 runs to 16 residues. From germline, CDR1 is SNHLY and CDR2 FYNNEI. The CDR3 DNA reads TGTGCCAGCAGTGATGGTAACAGGGGGGACTACAATGAGCAGTTCTTC. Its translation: CASSDGNRGDYNEQFF.

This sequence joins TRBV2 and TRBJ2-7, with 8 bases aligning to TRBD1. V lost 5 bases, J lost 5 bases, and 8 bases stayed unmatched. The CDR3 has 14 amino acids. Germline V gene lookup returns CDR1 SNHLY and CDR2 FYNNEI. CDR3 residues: CASSLDREIHEQYF. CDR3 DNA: TGTGCCAGCAGTTTGGACAGGGAAATCCACGAGCAGTACTTC.

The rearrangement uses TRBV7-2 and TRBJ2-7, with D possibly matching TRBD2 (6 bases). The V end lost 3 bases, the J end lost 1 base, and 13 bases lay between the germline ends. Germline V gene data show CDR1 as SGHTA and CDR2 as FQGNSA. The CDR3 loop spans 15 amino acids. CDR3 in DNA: TGTGCCAGCAGCTTGGCCGCGGGACGGTCCTACGAGCAGTACTTC. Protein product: CASSLAAGRSYEQYF.

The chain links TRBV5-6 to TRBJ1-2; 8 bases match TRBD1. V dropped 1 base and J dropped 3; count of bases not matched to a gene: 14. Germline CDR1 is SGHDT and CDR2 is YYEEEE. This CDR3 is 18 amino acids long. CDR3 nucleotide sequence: TGTGCCAGCAGCTTGTTTGTCGCAGGGGGCGCCCAGGACTATGGCTACACCTTC. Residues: CASSLFVAGGAQDYGYTF.

CDR3 bases: TGTGCCAGCAGTTCACATACAGGGGTAGCCTATGGCTACACCTTC. It encodes CASSSHTGVAYGYTF. V gene TRBV28 combines with J gene TRBJ1-2, with 7 positions matching TRBD1. The CDR3 runs 15 residues. V was clipped by 4 bases and J by 4 bases; unmatched bases: 9. Germline V gives CDR1 MDHEN, CDR2 SYDVKM.

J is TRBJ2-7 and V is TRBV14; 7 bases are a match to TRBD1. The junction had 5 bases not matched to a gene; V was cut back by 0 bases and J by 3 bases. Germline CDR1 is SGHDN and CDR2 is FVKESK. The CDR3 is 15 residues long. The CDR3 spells CASSQDRGQVYEQYF. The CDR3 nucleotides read TGTGCCAGCAGCCAAGATAGAGGACAGGTCTACGAGCAGTACTTC.

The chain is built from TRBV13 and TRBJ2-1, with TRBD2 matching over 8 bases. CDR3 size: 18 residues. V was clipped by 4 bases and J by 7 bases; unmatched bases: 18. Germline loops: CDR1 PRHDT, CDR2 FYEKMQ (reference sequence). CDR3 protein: CASSSRREASAGVNEQFF. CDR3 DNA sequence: TGTGCCAGCAGCTCCCGGCGGGAGGCGTCGGCGGGTGTGAATGAGCAGTTCTTC.

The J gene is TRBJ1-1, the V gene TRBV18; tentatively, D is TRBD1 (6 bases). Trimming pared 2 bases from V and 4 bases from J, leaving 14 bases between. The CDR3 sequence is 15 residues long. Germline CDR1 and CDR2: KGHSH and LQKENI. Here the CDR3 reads CASSPATGGGTEAFF. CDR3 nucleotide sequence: TGTGCCAGCTCACCAGCGACAGGCGGCGGCACTGAAGCTTTCTTT.

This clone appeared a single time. CDR3 coding DNA: TGTGCCAGCAGCTTTCTAGCGGAAGAGACCCAGTACTTC. Protein sequence: CASSFLAEETQYF. The rearrangement uses TRBV5-4 and TRBJ2-5, with 7 bases identical to TRBD2. J lost 3 bases, V lost 2 bases, and 1 base had no gene match. This CDR3 has 13 residues. Germline V CDR1 and CDR2: SGHNT, YYREEE (reference sequence).

CDR3 DNA: TGTGCCAGCAGTGGTAACTCGGGACTAAGGTATCAGCCCCAGCATTTT. Translating it yields CASSGNSGLRYQPQHF. J is TRBJ1-5 and V is TRBV6-1; perhaps TRBD1 as D (5 bases). Germline CDR1 MNHNS, CDR2 SASEGT. The CDR3 has 16 amino acids. Trimming cost V 4 bases and J 5 bases, with 18 bases left between them.

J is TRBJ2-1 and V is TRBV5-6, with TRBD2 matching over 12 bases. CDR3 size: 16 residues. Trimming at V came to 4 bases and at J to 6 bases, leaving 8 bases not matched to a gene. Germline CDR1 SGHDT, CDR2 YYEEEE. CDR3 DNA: TGTGCCAGCAGCCCCGAGGGACTAGCGGGCATCAATGAGCAGTTCTTC. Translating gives CASSPEGLAGINEQFF.

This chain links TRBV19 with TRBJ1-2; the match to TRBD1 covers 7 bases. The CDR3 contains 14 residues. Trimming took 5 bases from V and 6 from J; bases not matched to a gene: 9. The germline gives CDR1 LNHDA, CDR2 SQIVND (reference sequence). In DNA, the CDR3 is TGTGCCAGTAGTCACCGGGACAGTTTGAATGGCTACACCTTC. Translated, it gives CASSHRDSLNGYTF.

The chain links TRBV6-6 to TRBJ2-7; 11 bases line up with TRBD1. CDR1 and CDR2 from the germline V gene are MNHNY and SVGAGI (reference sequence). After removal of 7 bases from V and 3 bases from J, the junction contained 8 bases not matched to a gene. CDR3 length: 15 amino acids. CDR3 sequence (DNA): TGTGCCAGCAACGGACAGGGGGCAACAATCTACGAGCAGTACTTC. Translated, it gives CASNGQGATIYEQYF.

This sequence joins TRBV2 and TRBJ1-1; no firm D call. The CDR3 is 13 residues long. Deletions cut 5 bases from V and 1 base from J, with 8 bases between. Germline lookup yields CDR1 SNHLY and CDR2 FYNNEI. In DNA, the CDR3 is TGTGCCAGCAGTCCGACGGGGAACACTGAAGCTTTCTTT. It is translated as CASSPTGNTEAFF.

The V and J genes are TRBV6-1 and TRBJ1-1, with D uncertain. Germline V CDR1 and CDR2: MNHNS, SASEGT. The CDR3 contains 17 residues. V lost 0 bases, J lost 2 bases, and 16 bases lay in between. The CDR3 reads CASSEARNGPANTEAFF. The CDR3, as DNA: TGTGCCAGCAGTGAAGCGCGAAACGGTCCCGCAAACACTGAAGCTTTCTTT.

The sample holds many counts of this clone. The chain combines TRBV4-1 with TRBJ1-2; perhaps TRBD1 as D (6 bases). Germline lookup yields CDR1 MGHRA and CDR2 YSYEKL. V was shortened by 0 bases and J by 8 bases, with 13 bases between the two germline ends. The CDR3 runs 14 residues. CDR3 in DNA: TGCGCCAGCAGCCAAGAAACAGGGTCGAGGGGCTACACCTTC. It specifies CASSQETGSRGYTF.

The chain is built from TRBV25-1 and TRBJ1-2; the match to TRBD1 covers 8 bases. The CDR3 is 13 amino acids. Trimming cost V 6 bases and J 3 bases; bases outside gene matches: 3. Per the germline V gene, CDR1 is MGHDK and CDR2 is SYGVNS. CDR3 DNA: TGTGCCAGCAGGGGGACAGGATACTATGGCTACACCTTC. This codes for CASRGTGYYGYTF.

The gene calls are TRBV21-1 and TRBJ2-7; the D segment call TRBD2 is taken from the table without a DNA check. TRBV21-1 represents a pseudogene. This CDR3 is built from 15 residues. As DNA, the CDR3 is TGTGCCAGCAGCAAAGGAGGCCAGCGGTGCTACGAGCAGTACTTC. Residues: CASSKGGQRCYEQYF.

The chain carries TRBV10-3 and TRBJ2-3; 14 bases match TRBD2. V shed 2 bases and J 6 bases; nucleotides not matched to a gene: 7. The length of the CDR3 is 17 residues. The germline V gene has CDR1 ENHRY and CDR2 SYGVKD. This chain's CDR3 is CAISERLAGGLGDTQYF. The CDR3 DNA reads TGTGCCATCAGTGAGCGACTAGCGGGGGGGCTCGGGGATACGCAGTATTTT.

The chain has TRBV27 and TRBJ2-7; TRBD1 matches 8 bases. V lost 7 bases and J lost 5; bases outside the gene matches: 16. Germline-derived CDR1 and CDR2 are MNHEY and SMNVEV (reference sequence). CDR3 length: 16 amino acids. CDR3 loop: CASKLNQGALFDEQYF. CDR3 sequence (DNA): TGTGCCAGCAAACTGAACCAGGGGGCCTTATTCGACGAGCAGTACTTC.

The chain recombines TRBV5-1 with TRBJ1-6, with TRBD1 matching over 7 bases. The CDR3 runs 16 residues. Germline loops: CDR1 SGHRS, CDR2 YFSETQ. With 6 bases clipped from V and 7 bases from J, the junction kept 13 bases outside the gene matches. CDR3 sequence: CASIWRRQGLNSPLHF. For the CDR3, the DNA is TGCGCCAGCATCTGGCGGCGACAGGGACTCAATTCACCCCTCCACTTT. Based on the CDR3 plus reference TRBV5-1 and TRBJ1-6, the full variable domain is KAGVTQTPRYLIKTRGQQVTLSCSPISGHRSVSWYQQTPGQGLQFLFEYFSETQRNKGNFPGRFSGRQFSNSRSEMNVSTLELGDSALYLCASIWRRQGLNSPLHFGNGTRLTVT.

Written as DNA, the CDR3 is TGTGCCACCAGCAGAGGACAACAGGGTAGGCACGAGCAGTACTTC. Residues: CATSRGQQGRHEQYF. This sequence joins TRBV15 and TRBJ2-7; perhaps TRBD1 as D (6 bases). The CDR3 sequence is 15 residues long. Germline CDR1 is LNHNV and CDR2 is YYDKDF (reference sequence). Trimming left V 1 base short and J 5 bases short, with 15 bases between.

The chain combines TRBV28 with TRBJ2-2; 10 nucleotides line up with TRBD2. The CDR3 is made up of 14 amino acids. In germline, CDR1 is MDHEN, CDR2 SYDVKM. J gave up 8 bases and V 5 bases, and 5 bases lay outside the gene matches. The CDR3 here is CASSTGTSVGELFF. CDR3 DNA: TGTGCCAGCAGTACAGGGACTAGCGTGGGGGAGCTGTTTTTT.

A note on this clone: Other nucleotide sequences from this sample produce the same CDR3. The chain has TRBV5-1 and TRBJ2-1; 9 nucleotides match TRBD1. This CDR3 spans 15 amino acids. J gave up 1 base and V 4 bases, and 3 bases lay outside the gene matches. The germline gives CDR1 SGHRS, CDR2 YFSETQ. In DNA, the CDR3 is TGCGCCAGCAGCCGAGGACAGGGGTCCTACAATGAGCAGTTCTTC. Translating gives CASSRGQGSYNEQFF.

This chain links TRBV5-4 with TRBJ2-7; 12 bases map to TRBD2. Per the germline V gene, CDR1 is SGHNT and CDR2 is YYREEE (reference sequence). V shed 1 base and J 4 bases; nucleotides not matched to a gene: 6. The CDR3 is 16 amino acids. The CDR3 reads CASSLPTSGGIYEQYF. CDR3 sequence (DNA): TGTGCCAGCAGCTTGCCGACTAGCGGGGGAATATACGAGCAGTACTTC.

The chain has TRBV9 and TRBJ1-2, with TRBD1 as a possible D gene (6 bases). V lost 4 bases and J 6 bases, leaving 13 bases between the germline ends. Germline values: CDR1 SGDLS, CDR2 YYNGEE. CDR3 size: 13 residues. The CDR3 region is CASSSRGADGYTF. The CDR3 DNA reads TGTGCCAGCAGCTCCAGGGGTGCGGATGGCTACACCTTC.

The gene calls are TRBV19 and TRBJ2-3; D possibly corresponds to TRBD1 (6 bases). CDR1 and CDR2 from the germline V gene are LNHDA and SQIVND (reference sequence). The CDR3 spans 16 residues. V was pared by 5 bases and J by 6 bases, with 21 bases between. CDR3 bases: TGTGCCAGTAGTGCCCTCAGGGGCCCGACGCTCGATACGCAGTATTTT. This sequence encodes CASSALRGPTLDTQYF.

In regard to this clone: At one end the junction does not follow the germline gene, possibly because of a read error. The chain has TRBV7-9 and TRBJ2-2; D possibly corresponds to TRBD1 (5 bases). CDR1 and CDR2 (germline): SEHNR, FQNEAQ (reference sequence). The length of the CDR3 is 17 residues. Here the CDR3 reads CSSSRGRADLNTGELFF. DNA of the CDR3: TGTTCCAGCAGCCGCGGCAGGGCGGATTTGAACACCGGGGAGCTGTTTTTT.